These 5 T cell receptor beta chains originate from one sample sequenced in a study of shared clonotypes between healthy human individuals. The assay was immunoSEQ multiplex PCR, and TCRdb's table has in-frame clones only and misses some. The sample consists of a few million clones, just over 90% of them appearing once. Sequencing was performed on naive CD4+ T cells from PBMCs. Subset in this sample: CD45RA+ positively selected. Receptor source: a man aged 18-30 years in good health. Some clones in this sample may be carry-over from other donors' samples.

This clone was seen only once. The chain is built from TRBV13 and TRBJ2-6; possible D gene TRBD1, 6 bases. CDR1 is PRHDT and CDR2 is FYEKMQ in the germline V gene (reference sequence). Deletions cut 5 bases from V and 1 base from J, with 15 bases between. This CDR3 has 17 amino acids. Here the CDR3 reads CASSPQTDRSGANVLTF. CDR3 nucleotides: TGTGCCAGCAGCCCCCAAACCGACAGGTCTGGGGCCAACGTCCTGACTTTC.

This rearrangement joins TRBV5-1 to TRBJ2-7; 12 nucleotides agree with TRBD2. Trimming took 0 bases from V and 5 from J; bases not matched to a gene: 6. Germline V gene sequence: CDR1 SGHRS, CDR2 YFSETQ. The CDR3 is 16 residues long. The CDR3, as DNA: TGCGCCAGCAGCTTGGGTTTGACTAGCGGGAGCCACGAGCAGTACTTC. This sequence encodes CASSLGLTSGSHEQYF. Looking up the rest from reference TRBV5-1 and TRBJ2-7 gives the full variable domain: KAGVTQTPRYLIKTRGQQVTLSCSPISGHRSVSWYQQTPGQGLQFLFEYFSETQRNKGNFPGRFSGRQFSNSRSEMNVSTLELGDSALYLCASSLGLTSGSHEQYFGPGTRLTVT.

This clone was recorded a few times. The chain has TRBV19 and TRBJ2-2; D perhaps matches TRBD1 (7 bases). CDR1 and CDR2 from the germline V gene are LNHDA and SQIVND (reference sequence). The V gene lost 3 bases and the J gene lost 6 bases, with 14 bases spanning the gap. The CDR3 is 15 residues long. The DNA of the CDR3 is TGTGCCAGTAGTATTGGCCCAGGGGGGCCCGGGGAGCTGTTTTTT. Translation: CASSIGPGGPGELFF.

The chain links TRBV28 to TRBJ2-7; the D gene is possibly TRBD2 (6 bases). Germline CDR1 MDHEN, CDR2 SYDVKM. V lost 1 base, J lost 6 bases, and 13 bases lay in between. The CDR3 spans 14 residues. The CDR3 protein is CASSLSGAGSEQYF. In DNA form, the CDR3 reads TGTGCCAGCAGTTTATCCGGGGCGGGGAGCGAGCAGTACTTC.

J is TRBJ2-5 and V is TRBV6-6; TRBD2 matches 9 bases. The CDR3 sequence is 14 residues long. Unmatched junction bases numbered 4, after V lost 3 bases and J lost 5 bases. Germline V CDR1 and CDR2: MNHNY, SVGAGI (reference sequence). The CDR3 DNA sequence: TGTGCCAGCAGTTATAGCGGGAGCTGGGAGACCCAGTACTTC. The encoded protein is CASSYSGSWETQYF.